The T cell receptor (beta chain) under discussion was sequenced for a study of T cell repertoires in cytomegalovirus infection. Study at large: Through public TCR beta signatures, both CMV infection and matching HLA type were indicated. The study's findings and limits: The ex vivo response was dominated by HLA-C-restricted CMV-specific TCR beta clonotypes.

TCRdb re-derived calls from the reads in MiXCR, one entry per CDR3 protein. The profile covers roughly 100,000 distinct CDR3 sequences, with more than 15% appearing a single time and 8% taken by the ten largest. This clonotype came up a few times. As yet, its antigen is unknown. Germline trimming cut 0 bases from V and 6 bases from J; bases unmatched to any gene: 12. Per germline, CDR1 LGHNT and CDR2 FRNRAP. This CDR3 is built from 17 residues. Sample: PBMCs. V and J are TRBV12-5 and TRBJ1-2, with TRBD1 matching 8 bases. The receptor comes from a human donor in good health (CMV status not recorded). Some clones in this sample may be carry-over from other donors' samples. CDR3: CASGLVPGRQGKNGYTF. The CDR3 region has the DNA TGTGCTAGTGGTTTGGTACCGGGAAGACAGGGGAAAAATGGCTACACCTTC.